This TCR beta chain was identified during a study of T cells in Graves' hyperthyroidism and ophthalmopathy. The J segment lost 3 bases and the V segment lost 6 bases, leaving 8 bases of the junction unmatched. The CDR3 has 15 residues. The germline V gene encodes CDR1 DFQATT and CDR2 SNEGSKA (reference sequence). Amplified regions were TCR beta CDR3 sequences from RNA transcripts. First-round RT-PCR with HTBI primers amplified the TCR CDR3 region. MiXCR, run by TCRdb on the multiplex PCR reads, gives a single entry per CDR3 protein. The sample records 700,000 or so distinct CDR3 sequences, roughly 15% being singletons. Researchers defined stable Graves' hyperthyroidism as no ophthalmopathy progression within 18 months. With regard to this clonotype: The antigen remains unidentified.

Whole-study results and caveats: Onset of ophthalmopathy came a median approximately 6.8 months after the model predicted it. Expanded thyroid clonotypes (above 0.001) were mostly also found in blood.

This sequence joins TRBV20-1 and TRBJ2-5; 12 nucleotides align to TRBD2. The specimen was blood. The sequence derives from a man aged 18 to 35 with Graves' hyperthyroidism. The DNA of the CDR3 is TGCAGTGCGGAGGGCTGGACTAGCGGGAAAGAGACCCAGTACTTC. This gives the protein CSAEGWTSGKETQYF.